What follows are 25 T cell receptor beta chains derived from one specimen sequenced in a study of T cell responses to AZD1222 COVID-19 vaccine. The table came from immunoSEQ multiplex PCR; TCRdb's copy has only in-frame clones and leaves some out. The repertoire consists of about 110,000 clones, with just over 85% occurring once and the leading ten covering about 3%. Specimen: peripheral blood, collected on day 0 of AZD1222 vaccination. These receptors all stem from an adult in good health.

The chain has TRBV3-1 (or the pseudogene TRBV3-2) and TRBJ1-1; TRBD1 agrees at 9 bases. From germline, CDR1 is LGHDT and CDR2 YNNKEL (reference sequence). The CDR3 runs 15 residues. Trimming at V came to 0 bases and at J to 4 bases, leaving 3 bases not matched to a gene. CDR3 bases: TGTGCCAGCAGCCAAGATGGGACAGGGACCACTGAAGCTTTCTTT. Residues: CASSQDGTGTTEAFF.

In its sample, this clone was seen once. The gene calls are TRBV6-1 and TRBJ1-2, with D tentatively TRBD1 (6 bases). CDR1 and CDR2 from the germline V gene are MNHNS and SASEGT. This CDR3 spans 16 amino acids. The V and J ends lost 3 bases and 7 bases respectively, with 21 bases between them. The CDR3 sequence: CASSETHSGEYSGYTF. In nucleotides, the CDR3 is TGTGCCAGCAGTGAGACTCACTCAGGGGAATATTCTGGCTACACCTTC.

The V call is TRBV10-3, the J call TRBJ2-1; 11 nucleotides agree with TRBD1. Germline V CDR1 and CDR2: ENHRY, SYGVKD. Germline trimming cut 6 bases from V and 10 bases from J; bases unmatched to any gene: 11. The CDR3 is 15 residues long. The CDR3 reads CAISIGQGASGEQFF. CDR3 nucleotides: TGTGCCATCAGCATAGGACAGGGGGCGTCGGGAGAGCAGTTCTTC.

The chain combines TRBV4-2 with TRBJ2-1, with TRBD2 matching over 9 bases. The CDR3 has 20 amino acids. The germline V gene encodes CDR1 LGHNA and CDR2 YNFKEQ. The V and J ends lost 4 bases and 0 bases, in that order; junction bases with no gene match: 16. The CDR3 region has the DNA TGTGCCAGCAGCCCCCGAAAGGTAGCGGGGGCCGCAAGCTCCTACAATGAGCAGTTCTTC. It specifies CASSPRKVAGAASSYNEQFF.

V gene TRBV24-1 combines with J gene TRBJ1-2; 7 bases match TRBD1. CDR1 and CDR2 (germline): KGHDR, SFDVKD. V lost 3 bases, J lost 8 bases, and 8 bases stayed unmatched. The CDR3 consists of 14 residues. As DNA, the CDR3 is TGTGCCACCAGTGATCCAGCCAAGGGGGCCGGCTACACCTTC. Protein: CATSDPAKGAGYTF.

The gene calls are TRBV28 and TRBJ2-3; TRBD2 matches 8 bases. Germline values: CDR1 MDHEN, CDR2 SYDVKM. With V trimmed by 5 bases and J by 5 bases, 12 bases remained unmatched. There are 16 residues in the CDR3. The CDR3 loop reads CASSRPRGAPQDTQYF. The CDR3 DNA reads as TGTGCCAGCAGTCGCCCGCGGGGGGCCCCACAAGATACGCAGTATTTT.

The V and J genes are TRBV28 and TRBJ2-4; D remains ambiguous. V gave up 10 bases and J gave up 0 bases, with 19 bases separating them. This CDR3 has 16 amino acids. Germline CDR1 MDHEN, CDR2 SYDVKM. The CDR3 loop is CATHPPGLLAKNIQYF. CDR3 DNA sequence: TGTGCCACGCATCCCCCTGGGTTACTAGCCAAAAACATTCAGTACTTC.

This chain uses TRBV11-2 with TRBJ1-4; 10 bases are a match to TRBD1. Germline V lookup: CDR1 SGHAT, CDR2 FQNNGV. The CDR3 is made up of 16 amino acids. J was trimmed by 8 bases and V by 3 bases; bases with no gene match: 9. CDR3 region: CASSFLGTGEREKLFF. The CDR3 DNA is TGTGCCAGCAGCTTTCTAGGGACAGGGGAAAGGGAAAAACTGTTTTTT.

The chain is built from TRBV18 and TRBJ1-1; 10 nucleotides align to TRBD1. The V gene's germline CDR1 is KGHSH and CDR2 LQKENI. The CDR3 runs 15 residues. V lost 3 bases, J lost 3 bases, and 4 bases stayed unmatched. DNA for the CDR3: TGTGCCAGCTCACCCAGGGGACAGGGGTACACTGAAGCTTTCTTT. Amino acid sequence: CASSPRGQGYTEAFF.

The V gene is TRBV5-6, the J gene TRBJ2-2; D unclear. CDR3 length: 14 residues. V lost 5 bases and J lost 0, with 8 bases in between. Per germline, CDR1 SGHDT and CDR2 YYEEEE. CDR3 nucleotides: TGTGCCAGCAGTGACGTTCCGAACACCGGGGAGCTGTTTTTT. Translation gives CASSDVPNTGELFF. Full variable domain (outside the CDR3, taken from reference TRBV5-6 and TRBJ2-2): DAGVTQSPTHLIKTRGQQVTLRCSPKSGHDTVSWYQQALGQGPQFIFQYYEEEERQRGNFPDRFSGHQFPNYSSELNVNALLLGDSALYLCASSDVPNTGELFFGEGSRLTVL.

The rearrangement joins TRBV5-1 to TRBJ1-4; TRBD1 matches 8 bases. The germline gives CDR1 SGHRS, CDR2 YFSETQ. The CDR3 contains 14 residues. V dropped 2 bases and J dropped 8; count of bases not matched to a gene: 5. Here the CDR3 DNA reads TGCGCCAGCAGCTTCCGACAGGGGAAGGAAAAACTGTTTTTT. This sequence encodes CASSFRQGKEKLFF.

The CDR3 DNA sequence: TGTGCCAGCAGCCCAACAGGACGAGGGGAGACCCAGTACTTC. This sequence encodes CASSPTGRGETQYF. The chain carries TRBV28 and TRBJ2-5; perhaps D is TRBD1 or TRBD2 (5 bases each). The CDR3 is made up of 14 amino acids. The V end was cut by 6 bases, the J end by 5 bases, with 16 bases between. Germline CDR1 and CDR2: MDHEN and SYDVKM.

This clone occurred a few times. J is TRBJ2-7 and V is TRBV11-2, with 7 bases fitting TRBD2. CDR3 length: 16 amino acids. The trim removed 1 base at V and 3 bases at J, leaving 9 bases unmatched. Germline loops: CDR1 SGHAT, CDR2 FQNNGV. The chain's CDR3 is CASSLGGTGTIYEQYF. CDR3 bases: TGTGCCAGCAGCTTAGGGGGAACCGGGACTATCTACGAGCAGTACTTC.

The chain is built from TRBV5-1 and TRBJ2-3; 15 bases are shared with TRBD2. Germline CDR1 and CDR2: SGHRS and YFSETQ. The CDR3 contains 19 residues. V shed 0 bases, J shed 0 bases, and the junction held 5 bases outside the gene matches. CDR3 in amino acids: CASSLVGLAGGSSTDTQYF. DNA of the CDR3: TGCGCCAGCAGCTTGGTGGGACTAGCGGGGGGTTCCAGCACAGATACGCAGTATTTT.

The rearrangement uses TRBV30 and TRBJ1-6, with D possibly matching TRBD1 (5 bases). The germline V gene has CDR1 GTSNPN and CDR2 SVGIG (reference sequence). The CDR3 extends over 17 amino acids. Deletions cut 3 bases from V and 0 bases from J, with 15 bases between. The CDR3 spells CAWRGGERSSYNSPLHF. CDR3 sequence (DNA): TGTGCCTGGAGGGGGGGGGAAAGGAGCTCCTATAATTCACCCCTCCACTTT.

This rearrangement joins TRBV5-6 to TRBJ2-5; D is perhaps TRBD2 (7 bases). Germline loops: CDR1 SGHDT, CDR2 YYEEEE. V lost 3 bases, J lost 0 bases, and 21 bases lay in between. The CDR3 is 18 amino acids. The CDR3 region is CASSSVGGGAGHQETQYF. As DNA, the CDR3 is TGTGCCAGCAGCTCGGTAGGGGGAGGAGCGGGGCACCAAGAGACCCAGTACTTC.

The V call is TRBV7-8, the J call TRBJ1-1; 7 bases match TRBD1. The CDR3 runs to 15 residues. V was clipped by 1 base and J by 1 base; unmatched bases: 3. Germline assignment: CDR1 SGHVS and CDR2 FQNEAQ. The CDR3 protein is CASSLVDRANTEAFF. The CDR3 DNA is TGTGCCAGCAGCTTAGTAGACAGGGCGAACACTGAAGCTTTCTTT.

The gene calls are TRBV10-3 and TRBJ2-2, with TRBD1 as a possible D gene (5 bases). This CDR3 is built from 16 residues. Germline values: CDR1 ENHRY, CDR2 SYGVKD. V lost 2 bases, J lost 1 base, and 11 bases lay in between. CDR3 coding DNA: TGTGCCATCAGTGAGAAGAAGCAGGGGAACACCGGGGAGCTGTTTTTT. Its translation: CAISEKKQGNTGELFF.

The CDR3 reads CASSYGQGNTDTQYF. CDR3 coding DNA: TGTGCCAGCAGTTACGGACAGGGAAACACAGATACGCAGTATTTT. The chain joins TRBV6-5 to TRBJ2-3; 8 bases fit TRBD1. V trimming: 2 bases; J trimming: 2 bases; junction bases outside the gene matches: 3. The CDR3 totals 15 residues. Per the germline V gene, CDR1 is MNHEY and CDR2 is SVGAGI.

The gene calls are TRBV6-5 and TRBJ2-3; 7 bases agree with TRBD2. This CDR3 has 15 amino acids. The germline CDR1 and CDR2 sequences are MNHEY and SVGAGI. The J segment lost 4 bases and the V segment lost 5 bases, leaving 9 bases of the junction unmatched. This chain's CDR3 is CASSPGRLGSDTQYF. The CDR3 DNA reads TGTGCCAGCAGTCCCGGGAGGTTGGGTTCAGATACGCAGTATTTT.

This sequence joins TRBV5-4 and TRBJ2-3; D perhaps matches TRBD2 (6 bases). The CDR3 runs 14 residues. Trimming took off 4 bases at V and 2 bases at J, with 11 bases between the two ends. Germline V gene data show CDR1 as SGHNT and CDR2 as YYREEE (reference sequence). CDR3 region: CASSGEAITDTQYF. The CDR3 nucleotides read TGTGCCAGCAGCGGGGAGGCGATCACAGATACGCAGTATTTT. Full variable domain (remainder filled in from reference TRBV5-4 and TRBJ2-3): ETGVTQSPTHLIKTRGQQVTLRCSSQSGHNTVSWYQQALGQGPQFIFQYYREEENGRGNFPPRFSGLQFPNYSSELNVNALELDDSALYLCASSGEAITDTQYFGPGTRLTVL.

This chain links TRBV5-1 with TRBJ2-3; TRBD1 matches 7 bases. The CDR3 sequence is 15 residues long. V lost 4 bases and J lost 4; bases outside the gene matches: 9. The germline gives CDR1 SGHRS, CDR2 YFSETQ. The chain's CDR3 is CASSTSGQGADTQYF. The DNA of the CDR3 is TGCGCCAGCAGCACGTCCGGGCAGGGGGCAGATACGCAGTATTTT.

As DNA, the CDR3 is TGTGCCAGCAGCGACCCGGGACAGGAAGAGACCCAGTACTTC. Protein: CASSDPGQEETQYF. The V and J genes are TRBV6-2 or TRBV6-3 and TRBJ2-5; 8 positions match TRBD1. There are 14 residues in the CDR3. Trimming at V came to 6 bases and at J to 3 bases, leaving 6 bases not matched to a gene. The germline gives CDR1 MNHEY, CDR2 SVGEGT.

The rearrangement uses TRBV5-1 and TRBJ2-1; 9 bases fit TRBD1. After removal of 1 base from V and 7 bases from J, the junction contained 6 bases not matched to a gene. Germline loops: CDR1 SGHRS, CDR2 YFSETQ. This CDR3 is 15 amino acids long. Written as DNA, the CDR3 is TGCGCCAGCAGCTTGCGGCGGGACAGGGCTAATGAGCAGTTCTTC. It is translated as CASSLRRDRANEQFF. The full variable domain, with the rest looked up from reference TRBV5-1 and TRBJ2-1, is KAGVTQTPRYLIKTRGQQVTLSCSPISGHRSVSWYQQTPGQGLQFLFEYFSETQRNKGNFPGRFSGRQFSNSRSEMNVSTLELGDSALYLCASSLRRDRANEQFFGPGTRLTVL.

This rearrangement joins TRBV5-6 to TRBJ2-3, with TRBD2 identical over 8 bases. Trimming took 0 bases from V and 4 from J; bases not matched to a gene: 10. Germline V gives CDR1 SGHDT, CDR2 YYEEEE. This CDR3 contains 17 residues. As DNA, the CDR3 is TGTGCCAGCAGCTTGGGGTACGGGGGGGCCAGGGCAGATACGCAGTATTTT. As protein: CASSLGYGGARADTQYF.